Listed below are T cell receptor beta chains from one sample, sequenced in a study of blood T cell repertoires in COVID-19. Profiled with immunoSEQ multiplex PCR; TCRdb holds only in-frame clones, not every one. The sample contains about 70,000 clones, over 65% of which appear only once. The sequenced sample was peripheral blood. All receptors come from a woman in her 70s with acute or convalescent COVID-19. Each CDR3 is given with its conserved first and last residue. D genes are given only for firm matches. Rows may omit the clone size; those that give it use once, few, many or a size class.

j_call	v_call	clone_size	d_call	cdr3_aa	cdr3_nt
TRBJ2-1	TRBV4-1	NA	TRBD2	CASSHGLADGATYNEQFF	TGCGCCAGCAGCCATGGACTAGCGGACGGAGCCACGTACAATGAGCAGTTCTTC
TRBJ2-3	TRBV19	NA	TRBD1	CASSMLGQTGDTQYF	TGTGCCAGTAGTATGTTAGGACAGACAGGGGATACGCAGTATTTT
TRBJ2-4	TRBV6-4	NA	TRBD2	CASSGRLAGKRRAKNIQYF	TGTGCCAGCAGTGGTAGACTAGCGGGCAAAAGGAGGGCCAAAAACATTCAGTACTTC
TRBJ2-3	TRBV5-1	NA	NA	CASSYRRASRGGNLRDTQYF	TGCGCCAGCAGCTACCGAAGGGCCTCACGCGGCGGGAACCTTCGGGATACGCAGTATTTT
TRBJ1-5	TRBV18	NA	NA	CASSPSGGRFNQPQHF	TGTGCCAGCTCACCATCGGGGGGTCGGTTCAATCAGCCCCAGCATTTT
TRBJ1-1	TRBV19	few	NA	CASSSGLVTEAFF	TGTGCCAGTAGTAGTGGACTCGTCACTGAAGCTTTCTTT
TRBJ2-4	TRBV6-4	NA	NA	CASPCGGTYIQYF	TGTGCCAGCCCCTGCGGTGGGACATACATTCAGTACTTC
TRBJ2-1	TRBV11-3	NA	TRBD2	CASSLEGGGEQFF	TGTGCCAGCAGCTTAGAGGGGGGAGGGGAGCAGTTCTTC
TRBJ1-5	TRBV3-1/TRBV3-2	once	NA	CASSQTVGAFPGVDQPQHF	TGTGCCAGCAGCCAAACTGTGGGGGCTTTCCCAGGCGTCGATCAGCCCCAGCATTTT
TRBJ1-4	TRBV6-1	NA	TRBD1	CASSEFLGQGWEKLFF	TGTGCCAGCAGTGAATTTCTGGGACAGGGGTGGGAAAAACTGTTTTTT
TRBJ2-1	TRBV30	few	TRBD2	CAWSSGLAGFYNEQFF	TGTGCCTGGAGTTCAGGACTAGCGGGCTTCTACAATGAGCAGTTCTTC
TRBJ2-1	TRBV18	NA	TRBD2	CASSLLAGRYNEQFF	TGTGCCAGCTCACTCTTAGCGGGACGTTACAATGAGCAGTTCTTC
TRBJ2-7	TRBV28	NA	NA	CASSQTSGLSYEQYF	TGTGCCAGCAGTCAAACAAGCGGGTTGTCCTACGAGCAGTACTTC
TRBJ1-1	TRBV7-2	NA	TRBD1	CATELNRGQVVAEAFF	TGTGCCACCGAACTAAACAGAGGACAGGTGGTAGCTGAAGCTTTCTTT
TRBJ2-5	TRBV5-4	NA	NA	CASAFRGEGGETQYF	TGTGCCAGCGCTTTCAGGGGAGAGGGGGGGGAGACCCAGTACTTC
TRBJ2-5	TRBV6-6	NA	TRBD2	CASTLTSAETQYF	TGTGCCAGCACCTTGACTAGCGCAGAGACCCAGTACTTC
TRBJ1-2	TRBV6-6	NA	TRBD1	CASSRGQGGLLNYGYTF	TGTGCCAGCAGTCGGGGACAGGGGGGTCTACTTAACTATGGCTACACCTTC
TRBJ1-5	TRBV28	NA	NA	CASRGGISPSQPQHF	TGTGCCAGCAGGGGGGGGATATCCCCAAGTCAGCCCCAGCATTTT
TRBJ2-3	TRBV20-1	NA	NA	CSASPNWGVRPDTQYF	TGCAGTGCTAGTCCCAACTGGGGGGTTAGACCAGATACGCAGTATTTT
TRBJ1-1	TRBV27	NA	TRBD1	CASSLIGQGATEAFF	TGTGCCAGCAGCTTAATTGGACAGGGGGCCACTGAAGCTTTCTTT
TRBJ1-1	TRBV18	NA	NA	CASSPFLSEAFF	TGTGCCAGCTCACCTTTTCTCTCTGAAGCTTTCTTT
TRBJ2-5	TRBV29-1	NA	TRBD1	CSGGSGRGLETQYF	TGCAGCGGCGGATCGGGCAGGGGGCTTGAGACCCAGTACTTC